This T cell receptor beta chain was documented in a study of shared clonotypes between healthy human individuals. V lost 6 bases and J 4 bases, leaving 16 bases between the germline ends. This CDR3 region has 14 residues. The V gene's germline CDR1 is MDHEN and CDR2 SYDVKM. TCRdb keeps only in-frame clones here, not all; method: immunoSEQ multiplex PCR. The table shows about 1 million clones, with about 75% occurring only once. The rearrangement uses TRBV28 and TRBJ2-7; possible D gene TRBD2, 7 bases. This clonotype was sampled from a man between 18 and 29 years old in good health. The sequenced material came from memory CD4+ T cells sorted from blood. Subset indicated: CD45RA-negative fraction. The CDR3 nucleotides read TGTGCCAGCAGGCCTCCTGGGGGGGCTTACGAGCAGTACTTC. Its protein product is CASRPPGGAYEQYF.